This T cell receptor beta chain was sequenced in a study of blood T cell repertoires in COVID-19. This clone was counted a single time. After removal of 5 bases from V and 1 base from J, the junction contained 10 bases not matched to a gene. Germline assignment: CDR1 KGHSH and CDR2 LQKENI. The CDR3 contains 17 residues. In the study's own analysis: How many nucleated cells were present was estimated from reference gene primer amplification. Clones were sequenced by immunoSEQ multiplex PCR, and TCRdb holds only the in-frame ones, with some missing. From that table come the V and J calls and clone size; the DNA was used to work out D and trimming. Altogether 280,000 or so clones are present, more than 70% being singletons, with the ten largest covering approximately 7.2%.

Input material: peripheral blood. This receptor was obtained from a young woman who had recovered from COVID-19. The V call is TRBV18, the J call TRBJ2-5; 10 bases fit TRBD2. CDR3 bases: TGTGCCAGCTCATTGCTACGGGGGACTAGCGCCCAAGAGACCCAGTACTTC. Amino acids: CASSLLRGTSAQETQYF.